The T cell receptor (beta chain) under discussion was sequenced for a study of T-cell memory formation after mild COVID-19. Findings of the study overall: Chiefly within CM and EM were the contracting CD4+ clones; CD8+ ones were within EMRA.

TCRdb processed the 5' RACE reads anew with MiXCR; each CDR3 protein has one entry. Here the sample spans approximately 260,000 distinct CDR3 sequences, approximately 16% being singletons. This clonotype was seen a handful of times. Its matching antigen is unknown. V trimming: 2 bases; J trimming: 0 bases; junction bases outside the gene matches: 4. Germline V gene sequence: CDR1 KGHDR, CDR2 SFDVKD. The CDR3 contains 17 residues. This rearrangement joins TRBV24-1 to TRBJ2-3; 10 bases map to TRBD2. Source material: PBMCs or a T cell subset sorted from them (not recorded which). This TCR came from a young man who had mild COVID-19 (a few samples of this study predate the infection). Cell type and time point are not known. Here the CDR3 DNA reads TGTGCCACCAGTGATTCCCGGACTAGCGGAAGCACAGATACGCAGTATTTT. Protein sequence: CATSDSRTSGSTDTQYF.